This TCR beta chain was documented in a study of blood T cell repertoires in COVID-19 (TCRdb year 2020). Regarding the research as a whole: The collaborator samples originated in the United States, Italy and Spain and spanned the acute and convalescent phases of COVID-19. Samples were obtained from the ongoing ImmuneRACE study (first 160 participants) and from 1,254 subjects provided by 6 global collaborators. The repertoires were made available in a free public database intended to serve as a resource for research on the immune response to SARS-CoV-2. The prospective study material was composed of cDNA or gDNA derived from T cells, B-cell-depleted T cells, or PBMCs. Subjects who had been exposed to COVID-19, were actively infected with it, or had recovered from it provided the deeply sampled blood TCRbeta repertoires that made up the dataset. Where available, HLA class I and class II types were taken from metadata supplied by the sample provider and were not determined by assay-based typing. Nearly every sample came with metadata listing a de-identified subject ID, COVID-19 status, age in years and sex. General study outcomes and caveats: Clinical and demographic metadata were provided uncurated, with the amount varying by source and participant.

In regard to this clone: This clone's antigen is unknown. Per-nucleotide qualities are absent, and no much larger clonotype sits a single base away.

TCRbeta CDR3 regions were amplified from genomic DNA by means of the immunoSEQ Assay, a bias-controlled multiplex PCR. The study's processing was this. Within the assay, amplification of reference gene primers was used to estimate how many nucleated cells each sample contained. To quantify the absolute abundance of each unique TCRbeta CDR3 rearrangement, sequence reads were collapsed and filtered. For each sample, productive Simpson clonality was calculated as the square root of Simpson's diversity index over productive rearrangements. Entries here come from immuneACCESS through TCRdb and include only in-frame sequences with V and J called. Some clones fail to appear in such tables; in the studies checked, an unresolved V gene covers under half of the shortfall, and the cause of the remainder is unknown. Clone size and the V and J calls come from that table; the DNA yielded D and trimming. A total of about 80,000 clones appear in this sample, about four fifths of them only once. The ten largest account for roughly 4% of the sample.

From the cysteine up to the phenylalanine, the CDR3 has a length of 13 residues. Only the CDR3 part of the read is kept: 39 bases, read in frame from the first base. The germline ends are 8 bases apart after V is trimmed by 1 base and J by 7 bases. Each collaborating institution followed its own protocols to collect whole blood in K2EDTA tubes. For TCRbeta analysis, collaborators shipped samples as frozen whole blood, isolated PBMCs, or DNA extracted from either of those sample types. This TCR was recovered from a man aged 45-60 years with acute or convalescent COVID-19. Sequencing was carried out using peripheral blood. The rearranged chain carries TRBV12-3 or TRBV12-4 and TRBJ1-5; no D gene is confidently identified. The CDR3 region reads CASSLGSGQPQHF. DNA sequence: TGTGCCAGCAGTTTAGGGTCGGGACAGCCCCAGCATTTT.